A single TCR beta chain is shown here with its context. The CDR3 length is 13 residues. Germline CDR1 reads SGHTA; CDR2 reads FQGNSA. Trimming stripped 4 bases from V and 7 bases from J, with 13 bases between. The data stem from a study of T cells in Graves' hyperthyroidism and ophthalmopathy. From RNA transcripts, TCR beta CDR3 regions were amplified. Initially, a first-round RT-PCR of the TCR CDR3 employed the HTBI primer set. One entry per CDR3 protein results from TCRdb running MiXCR on the multiplex PCR reads. In the table there are hundreds of thousands of distinct CDR3 sequences, about 35% of which are singletons. Hyperthyroidism of Graves' type that showed no ophthalmopathy progression within 18 months was stable. Uncontrolled infections, other autoimmune diseases, pregnancy or lactation led to exclusion of patients. Orbital computed tomography, thyroid ultrasound, serum thyroxine and TRAb, and clinical symptoms together informed the diagnoses.

The sample was blood. The sequence came from a woman aged 40 to 49 with Graves' hyperthyroidism. The V call is TRBV7-2, the J call TRBJ2-5; D ambiguous. The CDR3 DNA follows: TGTGCCAGCAGCTCCCCAAGCAAAGTGACCCAGTACTTC. Amino acid sequence: CASSSPSKVTQYF.